This T cell receptor (beta chain) was identified in a study of T cell repertoires in cytomegalovirus infection. The study's findings and limits: The study identified carriers of CMV plus the relevant HLA from cumulative public TCR beta family frequency.

This clonotype turned up a few times. What it binds is not known. TCRdb fed the reads into MiXCR, producing one record per CDR3 protein. The sample shows nearly 450,000 distinct CDR3 sequences, about a third of them seen only once. Germline CDR1 reads MNHNS; CDR2 reads SASEGT. Trimming removed 1 base at V and 0 bases at J, with 21 bases between. The CDR3 spans 19 residues. This clonotype was obtained from a human donor in good health (CMV status not recorded). Some clones in this sample may be carry-over from other donors' samples. Source material: PBMCs. This chain joins TRBV6-1 and TRBJ1-1; D gene unclear. Here the CDR3 DNA reads TGTGCCAGCAGTGAAGGCGTAGGGTATTCCTCGGGTATGAACACTGAAGCTTTCTTT. It encodes CASSEGVGYSSGMNTEAFF.